These 26 T cell receptor beta chains came from one sample sequenced in a study of blood T cells in healthy people across ages. The second PCR ran about 6 to 12 cycles with a sample-barcoded 5' primer and J-beta primers. In TCRdb, the 5' RACE reads were re-called with MiXCR into one record per CDR3 protein. Here the sample spans 1.8 million or so distinct CDR3 sequences, about two fifths being singletons. The sample comprised blood. The receptors here all came from a human donor in good health.

The V and J genes are TRBV7-8 and TRBJ2-6; 12 bases agree with TRBD1. This CDR3 contains 18 residues. The germline V gene has CDR1 SGHVS and CDR2 FQNEAQ. Trimming cost V 8 bases and J 2 bases; bases outside gene matches: 10. The DNA for the CDR3 is TGTGCCAGCTGGGGGTTCGGGACAGGGGGCCCTGGGGCCAACGTCCTGACTTTC. As protein: CASWGFGTGGPGANVLTF.

The chain has TRBV4-3 and TRBJ1-5, with TRBD1 matching over 7 bases. The germline V gene has CDR1 LGHNA and CDR2 YSLEER. V lost 0 bases, J lost 2 bases, and 1 base stayed unmatched. The CDR3 extends over 15 amino acids. The chain's CDR3 is CASSQDQGGNQPQHF. In DNA, the CDR3 is TGCGCCAGCAGCCAAGATCAGGGGGGCAATCAGCCCCAGCATTTT.

This CDR3 reads CASSQEASPGSYEQYF. CDR3 sequence (DNA): TGCGCCAGCAGCCAAGAGGCCTCCCCCGGGTCCTACGAGCAGTACTTC. V usage is TRBV4-3 and J usage is TRBJ2-7, with no clear D. CDR1 LGHNA and CDR2 YSLEER come from the germline V gene. This CDR3 spans 16 amino acids. The ends were cut back, 0 bases at V and 1 base at J, with 13 bases in the middle.

Worth noting for this clonotype: One end of the junction does not line up with germline, which may come from a read error. The chain's CDR3 is CSAEDRREISSIVAFF. The CDR3 region has the DNA TGCAGCGCTGAAGATCGCAGGGAAATCTCGTCCATTGTAGCTTTCTTT. The chain is built from TRBV29-1 and TRBJ1-1, with D maybe TRBD1 (5 bases). This CDR3 is built from 16 residues. The germline V gene encodes CDR1 SQVTM and CDR2 ANQGSEA.

The rearrangement uses TRBV28 and TRBJ2-3; no clear D. CDR1 is MDHEN and CDR2 is SYDVKM in the germline V gene. The CDR3 covers 13 residues. V was clipped by 8 bases and J by 0 bases, with 9 bases between them. DNA of the CDR3: TGTGCCAGCTGTACACTTAGCACAGATACGCAGTATTTT. Its protein is CASCTLSTDTQYF.

V gene TRBV18 combines with J gene TRBJ1-1; TRBD1 aligns across 8 bases. Looked up from germline, CDR1 is KGHSH and CDR2 is LQKENI. This CDR3 is 16 amino acids long. V shed 3 bases, J shed 1 base, and the junction held 7 bases outside the gene matches. The chain's CDR3 is CASSPKPGQENTEAFF. CDR3 in DNA: TGTGCCAGCTCACCCAAACCGGGACAGGAGAACACTGAAGCTTTCTTT.

This chain links TRBV3-1 with TRBJ2-1, with D tentatively TRBD1 (5 bases). Germline V lookup: CDR1 LGHDT, CDR2 YNNKEL (reference sequence). The CDR3 runs 14 residues. V was clipped by 3 bases and J by 9 bases, with 15 bases between them. CDR3 residues: CASSQDTTKGEQFF. Written as DNA, the CDR3 is TGTGCCAGCAGCCAGGACACCACGAAGGGTGAGCAGTTCTTC.

This clonotype occurred a few times. The rearrangement links TRBV7-6 to TRBJ2-1; D call uncertain. V dropped 6 bases and J dropped 10 bases, with 13 bases sitting between them. This CDR3 region has 12 residues. Germline V gives CDR1 SGHVS, CDR2 FNYEAQ. This chain's CDR3 is CASSSDGPEQFF. CDR3 sequence (DNA): TGTGCCAGCAGTTCCGACGGACCAGAGCAGTTCTTC.

The table lists this clonotype with a count of one. The chain recombines TRBV29-1 with TRBJ1-1; 10 nucleotides line up with TRBD1. Germline CDR1 SQVTM, CDR2 ANQGSEA. The junction had 16 bases not matched to a gene; V was cut back by 4 bases and J by 11 bases. This CDR3 is 15 amino acids long. CDR3 sequence (DNA): TGCAGCGTTGTTCCAACATCCGGGACAGGGGAGGAGGCTTTCTTT. This gives the protein CSVVPTSGTGEEAFF.

The chain has TRBV7-2 and TRBJ2-3; TRBD1 matches 7 bases. J was trimmed by 1 base and V by 5 bases; bases with no gene match: 12. The V gene's germline CDR1 is SGHTA and CDR2 FQGNSA. The length of the CDR3 is 17 residues. CDR3 in DNA: TGTGCCAGCAGCCTCGGATACAGGGGCGCAGGCACAGATACGCAGTATTTT. Protein sequence: CASSLGYRGAGTDTQYF.

This clonotype has only a few counts. J is TRBJ2-7 and V is TRBV6-5, with 8 nucleotides matching TRBD2. In germline, CDR1 is MNHEY, CDR2 SVGAGI. CDR3 length: 14 amino acids. With V trimmed by 2 bases and J by 6 bases, 6 bases remained unmatched. In nucleotides, the CDR3 is TGTGCCAGCAGTTACCCTTTCGGGGGGGTCGAGCAGTACTTC. It is translated as CASSYPFGGVEQYF.

This clonotype was detected a few times. J is TRBJ1-2 and V is TRBV10-3; TRBD1 agrees at 7 bases. In germline, CDR1 is ENHRY, CDR2 SYGVKD. Trimming cost V 3 bases and J 2 bases; bases outside gene matches: 3. The CDR3 contains 14 residues. Here the CDR3 DNA reads TGTGCCATCAGTGAAGTGACAGGGAACTATGGCTACACCTTC. It yields the protein CAISEVTGNYGYTF.

This clonotype was found a few times. A read error may produce the germline difference seen at one junction end. The rearrangement uses TRBV4-2 and TRBJ2-3, with D unclear. The CDR3 totals 17 residues. CDR1 is LGHNA and CDR2 is YNFKEQ in the germline V gene. CDR3 sequence reads: CACSRALQRGGTDTQYF. The CDR3 DNA reads TGTGCCTGCAGCCGCGCCCTCCAGCGTGGGGGCACAGATACGCAGTATTTT.

This clonotype turned up a few times. The gene calls are TRBV29-1 and TRBJ2-7; D may be TRBD2 (5 bases). V was trimmed by 6 bases and J by 6 bases, leaving 12 bases between them. The CDR3 runs to 11 residues. Germline lookup yields CDR1 SQVTM and CDR2 ANQGSEA. CDR3 region: CSVAPGGEQYF. CDR3 DNA: TGCAGCGTCGCCCCTGGAGGCGAGCAGTACTTC.

The CDR3 region is CASSLGGQTTETQYF. CDR3 nucleotides: TGTGCCAGCAGCTTAGGCGGACAGACCACAGAGACCCAGTACTTC. The chain is built from TRBV7-9 and TRBJ2-5; D is possibly TRBD1 (6 bases). This CDR3 has 15 residues. V lost 1 base to trimming and J lost 4 bases, with 13 bases between them. Per germline, CDR1 SEHNR and CDR2 FQNEAQ (reference sequence).

The chain is built from TRBV3-1 and TRBJ2-6; D might be TRBD2 (7 bases). The ends were cut back, 0 bases at V and 4 bases at J, with 19 bases in the middle. Germline V gene lookup returns CDR1 LGHDT and CDR2 YNNKEL (reference sequence). The CDR3 runs to 19 residues. In DNA, the CDR3 is TGTGCCAGCAGCCAAGAGGTAATCCGGGGGGCTAGCGGGGCCAACGTCCTGACTTTC. This sequence encodes CASSQEVIRGASGANVLTF.

This chain links TRBV20-1 with TRBJ1-5; 10 nucleotides line up with TRBD1. The CDR3 extends over 14 amino acids. Germline CDR1 DFQATT, CDR2 SNEGSKA (reference sequence). V lost 3 bases, J lost 10 bases, and 9 bases stayed unmatched. CDR3 residues: CSASGTGEVGPQHF. CDR3 DNA: TGCAGTGCTAGTGGGACAGGGGAGGTTGGTCCCCAGCATTTT.

The chain links TRBV20-1 to TRBJ2-1, with D tentatively TRBD1 (6 bases). The CDR3 has 15 amino acids. The germline CDR1 and CDR2 sequences are DFQATT and SNEGSKA (reference sequence). The V end was cut by 0 bases, the J end by 6 bases, with 15 bases between. The CDR3 bases are TGCAGTGCTAGAGATACAGGGACGGTCATCAATGAGCAGTTCTTC. Its protein is CSARDTGTVINEQFF.

This clonotype turned up a few times. J is TRBJ2-5 and V is TRBV7-3; TRBD1 agrees at 8 bases. The CDR3 has 17 amino acids. The V gene end was trimmed by 5 bases and the J gene end by 4 bases; junction bases not matched to a gene: 15. Per the germline V gene, CDR1 is SGHTA and CDR2 is FQGTGA. In nucleotides, the CDR3 is TGTGCCAGCAGCGCTATGGGGGGACAGGTCGGAGTAGAGACCCAGTACTTC. It codes for CASSAMGGQVGVETQYF.

This clonotype was picked up one time. The gene calls are TRBV29-1 and TRBJ1-1; no reliable D call. Trimming removed 3 bases at V and 5 bases at J, with 13 bases between. CDR1 and CDR2 from the germline V gene are SQVTM and ANQGSEA. The CDR3 totals 13 residues. The CDR3 is CSVDEGSGTEAFF. The CDR3, as DNA: TGCAGCGTTGATGAAGGGTCGGGGACTGAAGCTTTCTTT.

The chain has TRBV5-6 and TRBJ2-1; TRBD2 matches at 10 bases. CDR1 is SGHDT and CDR2 is YYEEEE in the germline V gene. J gave up 4 bases and V 0 bases, and 4 bases lay outside the gene matches. The CDR3 has 16 residues. The CDR3 reads CASSLALAGDYNEQFF. The CDR3 bases are TGTGCCAGCAGCTTGGCTCTAGCGGGGGATTACAATGAGCAGTTCTTC.

This chain connects TRBV6-2 or TRBV6-3 to TRBJ2-1; 10 bases are shared with TRBD2. Germline V gene data show CDR1 as MNHEY and CDR2 as SVGEGT. Trimming removed 5 bases from V and 3 bases from J; junction bases left unmatched: 4. This CDR3 spans 15 amino acids. The CDR3 DNA follows: TGTGCCAGCAGTGGGAGCGGGGGGGACTACAATGAGCAGTTCTTC. Translation gives CASSGSGGDYNEQFF.

This chain connects TRBV3-1 to TRBJ2-3; 8 bases fit TRBD2. The CDR3 has 17 residues. J was trimmed by 0 bases and V by 1 base; bases with no gene match: 6. The germline gives CDR1 LGHDT, CDR2 YNNKEL (reference sequence). The CDR3 DNA reads TGTGCCAGCAGCCAAGGGGTAGCGGGGACTAGCACAGATACGCAGTATTTT. The encoded protein is CASSQGVAGTSTDTQYF.

This clonotype has a handful of counts. The chain combines TRBV29-1 with TRBJ2-1, with 13 bases identical to TRBD2. Germline assignment: CDR1 SQVTM and CDR2 ANQGSEA. There are 12 residues in the CDR3. J was trimmed by 10 bases and V by 8 bases; bases with no gene match: 5. In DNA form, the CDR3 reads TGCAGCTCCGGGACTAGCGGGGACGAGCAGTTCTTC. The encoded protein is CSSGTSGDEQFF.

The CDR3 here is CASSASPGFNTEAFF. The CDR3 nucleotides are TGTGCCAGCAGCGCGTCACCGGGATTCAACACTGAAGCTTTCTTT. This chain connects TRBV9 to TRBJ1-1, with D unclear. The germline V gene has CDR1 SGDLS and CDR2 YYNGEE. There are 15 residues in the CDR3. The V end lost 3 bases, the J end lost 2 bases, and 14 bases lay between the germline ends. The whole variable domain, filled in from reference TRBV9 and TRBJ1-1, reads DSGVTQTPKHLITATGQRVTLRCSPRSGDLSVYWYQQSLDQGLQFLIQYYNGEERAKGNILERFSAQQFPDLHSELNLSSLELGDSALYFCASSASPGFNTEAFFGQGTRLTVV.

The chain links TRBV3-1 to TRBJ2-7; D is unclear. Trimming cost V 3 bases and J 4 bases, with 13 bases left between them. This CDR3 contains 14 residues. Germline CDR1 and CDR2: LGHDT and YNNKEL (reference sequence). The CDR3 nucleotides are TGTGCCAGCAGCCAGAAGCCTCGAATGTACGAGCAGTACTTC. Translation gives CASSQKPRMYEQYF.